This T cell receptor (beta chain) was profiled in a study of blood T cell repertoires in COVID-19. The CDR3 is 17 amino acids. CDR1 is SEHNR and CDR2 is FQNEAQ in the germline V gene (reference sequence). V lost 4 bases, J lost 1 base, and 4 bases stayed unmatched. The recovered donors of Cohort 3 showed two negative PCRs, clearance, or symptom resolution. Methods used by the authors: Amplification with reference gene primers provided the estimates of nucleated cell counts. Using immunoSEQ multiplex PCR, the repertoire was profiled, and TCRdb retains in-frame clones only, with some absent. For V, J and clone size, that table is used; D and trimming come from the DNA. The sample lists 300,000 to 450,000 clones, roughly 87% occurring once.

The sample taken for sequencing was PBMCs or T cells enriched from blood (not recorded which). The genes are TRBV7-9 and TRBJ2-3, with 14 bases fitting TRBD2. This receptor was identified in a woman aged 25 to 45 who had recovered from COVID-19. Here the CDR3 DNA reads TGTGCCAGCAGCTCCCCGGGACTAGCGGGGGGCACAGATACGCAGTATTTT. This codes for CASSSPGLAGGTDTQYF.